A single sample is the source of the 6 T cell receptor beta chains below, sequenced in a study of T cell responses to AZD1222 COVID-19 vaccine. Sequenced by immunoSEQ multiplex PCR; TCRdb stores in-frame clones only, minus some. Of under 150,000 clones in the sample, about 79% were seen once. Source: peripheral blood, taken 28 days after the second AZD1222 dose. The receptors come from an adult who received the AZD1222 COVID-19 vaccine.

This chain uses TRBV4-1 with TRBJ2-1, with D possibly being TRBD2 (6 bases). Trimming took off 6 bases at V and 5 bases at J, with 14 bases between the two ends. This CDR3 is 14 amino acids long. CDR1 MGHRA and CDR2 YSYEKL come from the germline V gene. The CDR3 reads CASRLATRNNEQFF. DNA of the CDR3: TGCGCCAGCAGGCTTGCGACTAGGAACAATGAGCAGTTCTTC.

The genes are TRBV5-1 and TRBJ2-5; maybe TRBD1 (5 bases). V lost 0 bases, J lost 2 bases, and 11 bases lay in between. The germline V gene has CDR1 SGHRS and CDR2 YFSETQ. The CDR3 totals 15 residues. The CDR3 coding sequence is TGCGCCAGCAGCTTGGCTGGGGCAGTACAAGAGACCCAGTACTTC. Translated, it gives CASSLAGAVQETQYF.

V usage is TRBV13 and J usage is TRBJ2-2; perhaps D is TRBD1 or TRBD2 (5 bases each). Trimming stripped 4 bases from V and 2 bases from J, with 14 bases between. Looked up from germline, CDR1 is PRHDT and CDR2 is FYEKMQ (reference sequence). The CDR3 length is 16 residues. CDR3 DNA: TGTGCCAGCAGCTCGCCAGGGAGAGGAAACACCGGGGAGCTGTTTTTT. Protein sequence: CASSSPGRGNTGELFF.

This clone was picked up a small number of times. V and J are TRBV18 and TRBJ1-1; D not certain. This CDR3 has 15 amino acids. Germline-derived CDR1 and CDR2 are KGHSH and LQKENI. Trimming left V 3 bases short and J 0 bases short, with 11 bases between. In DNA form, the CDR3 reads TGTGCCAGCTCACCTAATAGCGAGGTGAACACTGAAGCTTTCTTT. Translated, it gives CASSPNSEVNTEAFF.

This clone rates as medium-sized. V gene TRBV6-5 combines with J gene TRBJ1-2; no definite D call. Trimming shortened V by 3 bases and J by 6 bases, and 14 bases separated the two germline ends. The germline gives CDR1 MNHEY, CDR2 SVGAGI. The CDR3 runs to 14 residues. The DNA of the CDR3 is TGTGCCAGCAGTTATGGGTCCGCTCGGGATGGCTACACCTTC. It is translated as CASSYGSARDGYTF.

The CDR3 loop is CASSAFRQYRGTQYF. DNA of the CDR3: TGTGCCAGCAGCGCTTTTCGACAGTACCGGGGGACCCAGTACTTC. This chain connects TRBV7-9 to TRBJ2-5; D is possibly TRBD1 or TRBD2 (5 bases each). V was cut by 5 bases and J by 7 bases, with 20 bases left in between. The CDR3 has 15 amino acids. CDR1 and CDR2 from the germline V gene are SEHNR and FQNEAQ (reference sequence).